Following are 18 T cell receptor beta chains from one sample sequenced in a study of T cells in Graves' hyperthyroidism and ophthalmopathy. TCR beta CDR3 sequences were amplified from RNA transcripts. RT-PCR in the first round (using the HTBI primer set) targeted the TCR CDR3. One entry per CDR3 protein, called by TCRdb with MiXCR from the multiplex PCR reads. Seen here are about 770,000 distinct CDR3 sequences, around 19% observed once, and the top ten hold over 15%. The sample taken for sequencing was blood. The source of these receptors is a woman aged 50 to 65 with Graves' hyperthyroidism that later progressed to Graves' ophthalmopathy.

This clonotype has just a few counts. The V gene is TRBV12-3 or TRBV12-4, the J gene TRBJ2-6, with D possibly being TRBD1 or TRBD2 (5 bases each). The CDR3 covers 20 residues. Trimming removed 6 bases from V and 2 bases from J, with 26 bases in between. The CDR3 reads CASRHDLGDVRAPGANVLTF. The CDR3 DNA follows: TGTGCCAGCAGACACGATTTGGGGGACGTCCGGGCTCCTGGGGCCAACGTCCTGACTTTC.

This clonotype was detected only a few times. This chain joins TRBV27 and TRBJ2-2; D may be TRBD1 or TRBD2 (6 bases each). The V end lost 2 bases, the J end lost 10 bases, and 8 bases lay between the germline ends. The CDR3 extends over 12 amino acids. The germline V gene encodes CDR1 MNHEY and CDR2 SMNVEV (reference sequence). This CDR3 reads CASSLGGQELFF. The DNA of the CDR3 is TGTGCCAGCAGTTTAGGGGGGCAGGAGCTGTTTTTT.

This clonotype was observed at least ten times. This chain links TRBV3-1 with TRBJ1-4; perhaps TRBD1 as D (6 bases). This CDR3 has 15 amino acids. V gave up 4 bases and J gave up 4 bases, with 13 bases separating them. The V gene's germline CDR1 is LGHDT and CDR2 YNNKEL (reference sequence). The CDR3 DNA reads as TGTGCCAGCAGCCCCGACAGGTTCAGTAATGAAAAACTGTTTTTT. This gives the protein CASSPDRFSNEKLFF.

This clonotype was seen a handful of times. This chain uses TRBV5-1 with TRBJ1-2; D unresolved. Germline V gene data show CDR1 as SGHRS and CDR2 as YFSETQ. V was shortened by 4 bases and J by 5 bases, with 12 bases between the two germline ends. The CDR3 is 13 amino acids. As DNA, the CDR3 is TGCGCCAGCAGCGAGGACGGATCTTATGGCTACACCTTC. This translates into CASSEDGSYGYTF.

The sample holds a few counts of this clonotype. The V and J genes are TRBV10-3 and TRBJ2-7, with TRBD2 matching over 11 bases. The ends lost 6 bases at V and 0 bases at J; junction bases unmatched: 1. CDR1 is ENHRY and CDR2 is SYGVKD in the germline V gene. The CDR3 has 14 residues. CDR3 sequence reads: CAIRGTSGSYEQYF. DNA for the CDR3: TGTGCCATCAGAGGGACTAGCGGCTCCTACGAGCAGTACTTC.

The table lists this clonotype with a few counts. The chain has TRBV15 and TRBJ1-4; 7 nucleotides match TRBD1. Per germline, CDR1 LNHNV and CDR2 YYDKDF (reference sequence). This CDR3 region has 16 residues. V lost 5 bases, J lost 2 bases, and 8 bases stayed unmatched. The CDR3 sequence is CATSPRRGRTNEKLFF. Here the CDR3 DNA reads TGTGCCACCAGCCCCCGGAGGGGGCGGACTAATGAAAAACTGTTTTTT.

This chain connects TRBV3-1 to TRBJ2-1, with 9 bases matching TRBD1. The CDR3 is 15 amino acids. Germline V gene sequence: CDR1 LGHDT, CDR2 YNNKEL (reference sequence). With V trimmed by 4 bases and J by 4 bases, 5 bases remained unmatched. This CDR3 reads CASSRRDRVYNEQFF. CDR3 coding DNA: TGTGCCAGCAGCCGCCGGGACAGGGTATACAATGAGCAGTTCTTC.

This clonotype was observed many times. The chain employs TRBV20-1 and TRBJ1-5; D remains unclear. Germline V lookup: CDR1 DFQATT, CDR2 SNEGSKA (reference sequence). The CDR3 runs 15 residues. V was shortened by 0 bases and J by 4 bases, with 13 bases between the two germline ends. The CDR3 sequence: CSARDRGLRNQPQHF. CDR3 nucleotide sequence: TGCAGTGCTAGAGATCGTGGGTTAAGAAATCAGCCCCAGCATTTT.

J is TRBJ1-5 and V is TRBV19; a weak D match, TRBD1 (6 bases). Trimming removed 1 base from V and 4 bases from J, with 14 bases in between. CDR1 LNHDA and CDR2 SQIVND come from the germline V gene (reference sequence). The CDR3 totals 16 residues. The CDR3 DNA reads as TGTGCCAGTAGTATAGGCGGAGGAGGGGGGAATCAGCCCCAGCATTTT. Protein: CASSIGGGGGNQPQHF.

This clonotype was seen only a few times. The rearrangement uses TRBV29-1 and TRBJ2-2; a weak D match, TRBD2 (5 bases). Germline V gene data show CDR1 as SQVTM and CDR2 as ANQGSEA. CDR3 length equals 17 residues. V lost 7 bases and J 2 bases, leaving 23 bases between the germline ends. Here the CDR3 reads CSADLGRAVQNTGELFF. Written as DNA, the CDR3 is TGCAGCGCTGATCTCGGCAGAGCGGTTCAAAACACCGGGGAGCTGTTTTTT.

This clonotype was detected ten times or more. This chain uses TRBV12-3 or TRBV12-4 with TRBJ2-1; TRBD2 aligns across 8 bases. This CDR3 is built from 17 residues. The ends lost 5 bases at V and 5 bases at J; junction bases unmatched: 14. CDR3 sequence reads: CASSLGVRGGPNNEQFF. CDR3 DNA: TGTGCCAGCAGTCTAGGGGTACGCGGGGGGCCAAACAATGAGCAGTTCTTC.

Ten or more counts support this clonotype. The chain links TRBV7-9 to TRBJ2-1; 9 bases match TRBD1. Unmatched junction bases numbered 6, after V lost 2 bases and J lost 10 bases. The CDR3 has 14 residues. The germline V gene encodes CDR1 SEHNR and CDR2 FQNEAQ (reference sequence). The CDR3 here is CASSLPGQGREQFF. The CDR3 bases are TGTGCCAGCAGCTTACCGGGACAGGGTCGCGAGCAGTTCTTC.

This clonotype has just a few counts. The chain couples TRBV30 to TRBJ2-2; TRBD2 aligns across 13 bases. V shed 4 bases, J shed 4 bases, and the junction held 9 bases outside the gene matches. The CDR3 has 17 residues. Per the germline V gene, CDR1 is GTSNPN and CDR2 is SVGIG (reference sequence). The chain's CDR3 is CAWTLGLAGAGTGELFF. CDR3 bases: TGTGCCTGGACCCTCGGACTAGCGGGGGCTGGCACCGGGGAGCTGTTTTTT.

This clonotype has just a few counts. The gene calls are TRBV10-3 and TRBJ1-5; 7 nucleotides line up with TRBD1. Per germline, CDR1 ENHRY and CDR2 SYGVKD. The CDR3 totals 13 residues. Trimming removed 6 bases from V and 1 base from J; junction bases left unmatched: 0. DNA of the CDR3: TGTGCCATCAGGGGACAGAGCAATCAGCCCCAGCATTTT. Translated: CAIRGQSNQPQHF.

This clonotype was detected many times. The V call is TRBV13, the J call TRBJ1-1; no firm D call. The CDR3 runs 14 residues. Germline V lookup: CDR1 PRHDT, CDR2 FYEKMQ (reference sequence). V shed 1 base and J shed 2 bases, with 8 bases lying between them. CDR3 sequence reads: CASSLAQLNTEAFF. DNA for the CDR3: TGTGCCAGCAGCTTAGCTCAGCTAAACACTGAAGCTTTCTTT.

The chain's CDR3 is CSARDDQGGQPQHF. DNA for the CDR3: TGCAGTGCTAGAGATGACCAGGGGGGTCAGCCCCAGCATTTT. The chain links TRBV20-1 to TRBJ1-5; TRBD1 matches at 7 bases. CDR1 is DFQATT, CDR2 SNEGSKA, per germline (reference sequence). J gave up 6 bases and V 0 bases, and 5 bases lay outside the gene matches. The CDR3 covers 14 residues.

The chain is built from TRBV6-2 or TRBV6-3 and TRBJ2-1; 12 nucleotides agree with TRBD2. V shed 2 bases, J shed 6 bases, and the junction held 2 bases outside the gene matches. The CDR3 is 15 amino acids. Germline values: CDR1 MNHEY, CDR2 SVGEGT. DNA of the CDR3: TGTGCCAGCAGTTACGCTAGCGGGGGGGCCAATGAGCAGTTCTTC. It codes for CASSYASGGANEQFF.

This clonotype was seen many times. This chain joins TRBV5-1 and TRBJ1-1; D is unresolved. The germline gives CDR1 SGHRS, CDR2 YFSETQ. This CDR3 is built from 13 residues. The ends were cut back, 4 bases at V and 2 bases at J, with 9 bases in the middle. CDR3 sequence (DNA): TGCGCCAGCAGCCGGGAGGGTAACACTGAAGCTTTCTTT. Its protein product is CASSREGNTEAFF.